The T cell receptor (beta chain) under discussion was sequenced for a study of T cell responses to AZD1222 COVID-19 vaccine. Study-level results: Unmutated variant regions are reportedly targeted by nearly half of spike-specific TCRs.

Comments on this clone: Its specificity is unknown.

This CDR3 has 14 amino acids. Germline V gives CDR1 SEHNR, CDR2 FQNEAQ (reference sequence). Trimming removed 4 bases from V and 2 bases from J, with 12 bases in between. Some clones are missing from TCRdb's copy, which holds only in-frame ones; the method was immunoSEQ multiplex PCR. Of under 140,000 clones in the sample, around 80% are singletons; the top ten hold around 4.6%. The chain uses TRBV7-9 and TRBJ2-7; D is unresolved. This clonotype was sampled from an adult in good health. The source was peripheral blood, collected on day 0 of AZD1222 vaccination. DNA for the CDR3: TGTGCCAGCAGCTCAACCGGGCTGACCTACGAGCAGTACTTC. Translation: CASSSTGLTYEQYF.